These 27 T cell receptor beta chains were all obtained from the same sample, sequenced in a study of blood T cell repertoires in COVID-19. The table came from immunoSEQ multiplex PCR; TCRdb's copy has only in-frame clones and leaves some out. The top ten hold more than 3% of the sample, which has about 520,000 clones, approximately 83% seen once. What was sequenced was peripheral blood. These receptors originate from a human donor in a cohort sampled during active COVID-19.

The V and J genes are TRBV7-2 and TRBJ2-3; 8 nucleotides match TRBD2. V gave up 3 bases and J gave up 0 bases; unmatched junction bases: 2. Germline V lookup: CDR1 SGHTA, CDR2 FQGNSA. CDR3 length: 15 residues. CDR3 sequence: CASSFREGSTDTQYF. As DNA, the CDR3 is TGTGCCAGCAGCTTCCGGGAGGGAAGCACAGATACGCAGTATTTT.

The chain carries TRBV7-2 and TRBJ1-3, with 7 nucleotides matching TRBD1. J was trimmed by 2 bases and V by 6 bases; bases with no gene match: 7. The germline gives CDR1 SGHTA, CDR2 FQGNSA. This CDR3 is 15 amino acids long. This CDR3 is CASSRKTGTGNTIYF. The CDR3 coding sequence is TGTGCCAGCAGTCGAAAGACAGGGACTGGAAACACCATATATTTT.

The CDR3 DNA sequence: TGTGCCAGCTCACCAGATCTGCAGAATTGGAGCGGCTACACCTTC. This encodes CASSPDLQNWSGYTF. The V gene is TRBV18, the J gene TRBJ1-2; D not resolved. This CDR3 region has 15 residues. In germline, CDR1 is KGHSH, CDR2 LQKENI. Deletions cut 2 bases from V and 8 bases from J, with 18 bases between. Complete variable domain (other parts from reference TRBV18 and TRBJ1-2): NAGVMQNPRHLVRRRGQEARLRCSPMKGHSHVYWYRQLPEEGLKFMVYLQKENIIDESGMPKERFSAEFPKEGPSILRIQQVVRGDSAAYFCASSPDLQNWSGYTFGSGTRLTVV.

The chain has TRBV6-5 and TRBJ2-1; TRBD1 matches 7 bases. Germline-derived CDR1 and CDR2 are MNHEY and SVGAGI. The trim removed 8 bases at V and 2 bases at J, leaving 9 bases unmatched. This CDR3 contains 15 residues. Here the CDR3 DNA reads TGTGCCAGCTGCACCAGGACAGGACCCTACAATGAGCAGTTCTTC. Translated: CASCTRTGPYNEQFF.

The gene calls are TRBV5-4 and TRBJ2-5; D perhaps matches TRBD2 (6 bases). The germline CDR1 and CDR2 sequences are SGHNT and YYREEE (reference sequence). This CDR3 is built from 17 residues. The V gene lost 4 bases and the J gene lost 4 bases, with 23 bases spanning the gap. The CDR3 here is CASSLQGGGGPGETQYF. CDR3 in DNA: TGTGCCAGCAGCCTACAAGGTGGGGGAGGTCCCGGAGAGACCCAGTACTTC. Using reference TRBV5-4 and TRBJ2-5 for the parts outside the CDR3, the full variable domain is ETGVTQSPTHLIKTRGQQVTLRCSSQSGHNTVSWYQQALGQGPQFIFQYYREEENGRGNFPPRFSGLQFPNYSSELNVNALELDDSALYLCASSLQGGGGPGETQYFGPGTRLLVL.

The chain is built from TRBV25-1 and TRBJ2-7; 12 bases fit TRBD2. Germline V gives CDR1 MGHDK, CDR2 SYGVNS. This CDR3 comprises 15 residues. The ends lost 4 bases at V and 7 bases at J; junction bases unmatched: 8. The CDR3 nucleotides read TGTGCCAGCAGTGCACTAGCGGGAGGCCCTGGGGAGCAGTACTTC. Translation: CASSALAGGPGEQYF.

The V gene is TRBV5-1, the J gene TRBJ1-2, with D unclear. The ends were cut back, 0 bases at V and 8 bases at J, with 11 bases in the middle. CDR3 length: 13 residues. Looked up from germline, CDR1 is SGHRS and CDR2 is YFSETQ. In nucleotides, the CDR3 is TGCGCCAGCAGCTTGGACAGCCGTGGCGGCTACACCTTC. Translated, it gives CASSLDSRGGYTF.

This chain joins TRBV3-1 (or the pseudogene TRBV3-2) and TRBJ1-4, with 9 bases that match TRBD1. CDR1 is LGHDT, CDR2 YNNKEL, per germline (reference sequence). The CDR3 loop spans 15 amino acids. Trimming at V came to 4 bases and at J to 7 bases, leaving 7 bases not matched to a gene. Here the CDR3 reads CASSRTGGQVEKLFF. The CDR3 DNA follows: TGTGCCAGCAGCCGAACAGGGGGCCAAGTTGAAAAACTGTTTTTT.

The rearrangement uses TRBV3-1 (or the pseudogene TRBV3-2) and TRBJ2-1, with D possibly matching TRBD2 (5 bases). V lost 0 bases, J lost 7 bases, and 19 bases lay in between. The germline V gene has CDR1 LGHDT and CDR2 YNNKEL (reference sequence). The CDR3 covers 17 residues. CDR3 sequence: CASSQEIQGLARNEQFF. In DNA form, the CDR3 reads TGTGCCAGCAGCCAAGAAATCCAAGGACTGGCGCGGAATGAGCAGTTCTTC.

This clone has at least ten counts. This chain links TRBV11-2 with TRBJ2-5, with D perhaps TRBD1 (6 bases). Per the germline V gene, CDR1 is SGHAT and CDR2 is FQNNGV. The CDR3 sequence is 14 residues long. V lost 1 base, J lost 5 bases, and 11 bases lay in between. The CDR3 nucleotides are TGTGCCAGCAGCTTAGGGCAGGGGCAGGAGACCCAGTACTTC. It codes for CASSLGQGQETQYF.

The genes are TRBV5-1 and TRBJ1-2; 7 nucleotides line up with TRBD1. With V trimmed by 7 bases and J by 5 bases, 8 bases remained unmatched. This CDR3 comprises 13 residues. Per the germline V gene, CDR1 is SGHRS and CDR2 is YFSETQ. The CDR3 nucleotides read TGCGCCAGCGCCGACAGGGCGGGGTATGGCTACACCTTC. Protein product: CASADRAGYGYTF.

The V call is TRBV29-1, the J call TRBJ2-3, with D possibly being TRBD1 (5 bases). The CDR3 sequence is 13 residues long. Germline V gives CDR1 SQVTM, CDR2 ANQGSEA. V lost 6 bases to trimming and J lost 0 bases, with 10 bases between them. CDR3 nucleotides: TGCAGCGTCAGGGTAGGAAGCACAGATACGCAGTATTTT. Residues: CSVRVGSTDTQYF.

This chain links TRBV18 with TRBJ2-3, with D hard to call. CDR1 KGHSH and CDR2 LQKENI come from the germline V gene. The V end lost 3 bases, the J end lost 4 bases, and 8 bases lay between the germline ends. The CDR3 totals 13 residues. The CDR3 is CASSPKGADTQYF. The CDR3 DNA follows: TGTGCCAGCTCACCGAAAGGAGCAGATACGCAGTATTTT.

This chain uses TRBV3-1 (or the pseudogene TRBV3-2) with TRBJ1-2; no clear D gene. V was cut by 4 bases and J by 8 bases, with 8 bases left in between. The CDR3 has 11 amino acids. Germline CDR1 reads LGHDT; CDR2 reads YNNKEL (reference sequence). The CDR3 loop is CASSRGSGYTF. CDR3 bases: TGTGCCAGCAGCCGAGGCAGCGGCTACACCTTC.

The rearrangement uses TRBV7-2 and TRBJ2-7; the match to TRBD1 covers 10 bases. With 5 bases clipped from V and 1 base from J, the junction kept 14 bases outside the gene matches. There are 18 residues in the CDR3. Per the germline V gene, CDR1 is SGHTA and CDR2 is FQGNSA. The CDR3 loop reads CASSLSTPGTGASYEQYF. The CDR3 DNA reads TGTGCCAGCAGCCTATCCACACCGGGGACAGGGGCTTCCTACGAGCAGTACTTC.

The CDR3 loop is CASSLAAGAREKLFF. The CDR3 bases are TGTGCCAGCAGCTTAGCTGCAGGGGCTCGGGAAAAACTGTTTTTT. The chain combines TRBV5-6 with TRBJ1-4; D might be TRBD1 (6 bases). This CDR3 has 15 residues. Trimming took off 2 bases at V and 8 bases at J, with 16 bases between the two ends. Looked up from germline, CDR1 is SGHDT and CDR2 is YYEEEE.

V is TRBV29-1 and J is TRBJ1-2; 10 bases agree with TRBD1. CDR1 and CDR2 from the germline V gene are SQVTM and ANQGSEA. The CDR3 extends over 16 amino acids. V shed 1 base, J shed 7 bases, and the junction held 12 bases outside the gene matches. The CDR3 reads CSVEAGDGTGASGYTF. Written as DNA, the CDR3 is TGCAGCGTTGAAGCGGGGGATGGGACAGGGGCGTCTGGCTACACCTTC.

This clone was seen only once. The chain links TRBV11-2 to TRBJ1-1; a possible D gene is TRBD1 (5 bases). The ends were cut back, 0 bases at V and 7 bases at J, with 15 bases in the middle. The germline gives CDR1 SGHAT, CDR2 FQNNGV. The CDR3 has 15 amino acids. CDR3 sequence (DNA): TGTGCCAGCAGCTTAGAGGGGGGTCTGGGAGGTGAAGCTTTCTTT. It encodes CASSLEGGLGGEAFF.

This chain joins TRBV25-1 and TRBJ1-1, with D maybe TRBD1 (5 bases). Germline-derived CDR1 and CDR2 are MGHDK and SYGVNS. The CDR3 spans 12 residues. Trimming shortened V by 2 bases and J by 10 bases, and 11 bases separated the two germline ends. The CDR3 bases are TGTGCCAGCAGTGAAGGCAGGGTACGAGCTTTCTTT. As protein: CASSEGRVRAFF. The entire variable domain, with the rest obtained from reference TRBV25-1 and TRBJ1-1, is as follows: EADIYQTPRYLVIGTGKKITLECSQTMGHDKMYWYQQDPGMELHLIHYSYGVNSTEKGDLSSESTVSRIRTEHFPLTLESARPSHTSQYLCASSEGRVRAFFGQGTRLTVV.

V and J are TRBV6-5 and TRBJ1-1; D is possibly TRBD1 (6 bases). This CDR3 has 15 residues. V shed 7 bases and J shed 4 bases, with 19 bases lying between them. Per germline, CDR1 MNHEY and CDR2 SVGAGI. CDR3 nucleotide sequence: TGTGCCAGCACCCTACGGGGGGGCAGCGGCACTGAAGCTTTCTTT. This translates into CASTLRGGSGTEAFF.

The chain uses TRBV5-8 and TRBJ1-2; 7 bases align to TRBD1. This CDR3 has 16 amino acids. Trimming removed 2 bases from V and 4 bases from J; junction bases left unmatched: 11. The germline gives CDR1 SGHTS, CDR2 YDEGEE. The CDR3 region has the DNA TGTGCCAGCAGCTTCAATGTCAAACAGGGGTCCTATGGCTACACCTTC. It encodes CASSFNVKQGSYGYTF.

The rearrangement uses TRBV27 and TRBJ1-1; D is perhaps TRBD1 (5 bases). The CDR3 spans 14 residues. The germline gives CDR1 MNHEY, CDR2 SMNVEV (reference sequence). V was pared by 5 bases and J by 12 bases, with 22 bases between. CDR3 DNA sequence: TGTGCCAGCAGTCCCCAATGGACATTACCTGGGACTTTCTTT. Protein product: CASSPQWTLPGTFF.

The chain is built from TRBV28 and TRBJ2-1; D possibly corresponds to TRBD1 (5 bases). Germline CDR1 is MDHEN and CDR2 is SYDVKM. The CDR3 length is 18 residues. Between the trimmed V and J ends, which lost 7 bases and 0 bases, there was a span of 22 bases. The CDR3 DNA follows: TGTGCCAGCACCTGTCGGATGGGTCAGGGATGCTCCTACAATGAGCAGTTCTTC. Translating gives CASTCRMGQGCSYNEQFF. The whole variable domain, filled in from reference TRBV28 and TRBJ2-1, reads DVKVTQSSRYLVKRTGEKVFLECVQDMDHENMFWYRQDPGLGLRLIYFSYDVKMKEKGDIPEGYSVSREKKERFSLILESASTNQTSMYLCASTCRMGQGCSYNEQFFGPGTRLTVL.

The rearrangement links TRBV9 to TRBJ1-1, with D maybe TRBD1 (6 bases). Trimming removed 0 bases at V and 2 bases at J, with 20 bases between. This CDR3 has 18 residues. CDR1 is SGDLS, CDR2 YYNGEE, per germline. The CDR3 region has the DNA TGTGCCAGCAGCGTAGAGGGACACCCAGGGTACTTAAACACTGAAGCTTTCTTT. This translates into CASSVEGHPGYLNTEAFF.

Worth noting for this clone: Other DNA sequences in the same sample also yield this CDR3. The V gene is TRBV5-1, the J gene TRBJ2-5; 7 bases map to TRBD2. From germline, CDR1 is SGHRS and CDR2 YFSETQ. Trimming at V came to 4 bases and at J to 5 bases, leaving 11 bases not matched to a gene. The CDR3 loop spans 15 amino acids. CDR3 loop: CASSLGAGVGETQYF. The CDR3 DNA reads TGCGCCAGCAGCCTCGGGGCGGGAGTAGGGGAGACCCAGTACTTC. Combining the CDR3 with reference TRBV5-1 and TRBJ2-5 gives the whole variable domain KAGVTQTPRYLIKTRGQQVTLSCSPISGHRSVSWYQQTPGQGLQFLFEYFSETQRNKGNFPGRFSGRQFSNSRSEMNVSTLELGDSALYLCASSLGAGVGETQYFGPGTRLLVL.

The gene calls are TRBV18 and TRBJ1-1; perhaps TRBD1 as D (6 bases). Germline V gene sequence: CDR1 KGHSH, CDR2 LQKENI. Trimming stripped 0 bases from V and 2 bases from J, with 10 bases between. CDR3 size: 15 residues. CDR3 nucleotides: TGTGCCAGCTCACCACCGCGGGGGCGCAACACTGAAGCTTTCTTT. It translates to CASSPPRGRNTEAFF.

The gene calls are TRBV4-2 and TRBJ1-3; D ambiguous. The V gene's germline CDR1 is LGHNA and CDR2 YNFKEQ. The length of the CDR3 is 12 residues. With 0 bases removed from V and 10 bases from J, the gap between germline ends came to 7 bases. CDR3 DNA sequence: TGTGCCAGCAGCCAAGATGGCTTTACCATATATTTT. Protein sequence: CASSQDGFTIYF.